Below, 31 T cell receptor beta chains from the same sample are listed, as sequenced in a study of blood T cell repertoires in COVID-19. The data were produced by immunoSEQ multiplex PCR, yet TCRdb's version contains in-frame clones alone and is incomplete. The data hold about 95,000 clones, with approximately 90% observed a single time. The sample taken for sequencing was peripheral blood. These receptors all stem from a woman between 45 and 65 years old in a cohort sampled during active COVID-19.

The chain has TRBV21-1 and TRBJ2-7; the table calls TRBD1, which could not be checked here. TRBV21-1 is a known pseudogene. The CDR3 has 17 amino acids. CDR3 DNA: TGTGCCAGCAGCAAAGTAGAACAGGGTCTTGTAGGCTACGAGCAGTACTTC. It is translated as CASSKVEQGLVGYEQYF.

The gene calls are TRBV18 and TRBJ1-4; possible D gene TRBD1, 5 bases. This CDR3 comprises 15 residues. Germline V gene lookup returns CDR1 KGHSH and CDR2 LQKENI. Trimming stripped 3 bases from V and 6 bases from J, with 14 bases between. DNA of the CDR3: TGTGCCAGCTCACCGCCGGGTGGAGGGGATGAAAAACTGTTTTTT. Translating it yields CASSPPGGGDEKLFF.

This clone was detected once. The chain couples TRBV2 to TRBJ2-3; D uncertain. Germline V gene data show CDR1 as SNHLY and CDR2 as FYNNEI. CDR3 length equals 15 residues. Trimming took 6 bases from V and 2 from J, leaving 15 bases between them. Here the CDR3 reads CASRLPLGTTDTQYF. The CDR3 DNA follows: TGTGCCAGCAGGTTACCCCTAGGAACCACAGATACGCAGTATTTT.

The chain combines TRBV6-5 with TRBJ1-1; 10 bases map to TRBD1. This CDR3 has 15 amino acids. Per the germline V gene, CDR1 is MNHEY and CDR2 is SVGAGI. V lost 6 bases, J lost 4 bases, and 8 bases stayed unmatched. Here the CDR3 reads CASRGDRGAVTEAFF. The DNA of the CDR3 is TGTGCCAGCAGGGGGGACAGGGGCGCGGTCACTGAAGCTTTCTTT.

The chain combines TRBV6-1 with TRBJ2-7; D call uncertain. Germline lookup yields CDR1 MNHNS and CDR2 SASEGT. The CDR3 is 15 amino acids. The V end lost 1 base, the J end lost 1 base, and 11 bases lay between the germline ends. CDR3 nucleotide sequence: TGTGCCAGCAGTGAAGATCGGCGGAGTTCCTACGAGCAGTACTTC. This encodes CASSEDRRSSYEQYF.

The V call is TRBV29-1, the J call TRBJ1-3; D perhaps matches TRBD1 (6 bases). The CDR3 sequence is 17 residues long. The germline V gene encodes CDR1 SQVTM and CDR2 ANQGSEA. Trimming removed 7 bases at V and 0 bases at J, with 22 bases between. The CDR3 here is CSAIGQGSPNSGNTIYF. The CDR3 DNA is TGCAGCGCTATTGGTCAGGGGTCCCCTAACTCTGGAAACACCATATATTTT.

V is TRBV2 and J is TRBJ1-3, with D possibly TRBD1 on 5 matching bases. The V end was cut by 5 bases, the J end by 4 bases, with 21 bases between. There are 17 residues in the CDR3. CDR1 is SNHLY and CDR2 is FYNNEI in the germline V gene. The chain's CDR3 is CASSSTGGGILGNTIYF. CDR3 nucleotide sequence: TGTGCCAGCAGTTCGACCGGTGGGGGGATTTTGGGAAACACCATATATTTT.

The rearrangement joins TRBV15 to TRBJ2-1; 9 nucleotides line up with TRBD2. The length of the CDR3 is 14 residues. V gave up 7 bases and J gave up 6 bases; unmatched junction bases: 7. CDR1 LNHNV and CDR2 YYDKDF come from the germline V gene (reference sequence). CDR3 nucleotide sequence: TGTGCCACCACCGCGGGAGGGACGGGCAATGAGCAGTTCTTC. Translated, it gives CATTAGGTGNEQFF.

This clone was detected once. Its ends do not fully match the called genes, so a read error is possible. The chain employs TRBV12-3 or TRBV12-4 and TRBJ2-4, with 9 bases aligning to TRBD1. This CDR3 is built from 12 residues. The CDR3 nucleotides are TGTGCCAGCAGTTTAGAGGGGACAGGGCGTGACTTC. Protein: CASSLEGTGRDF.

The V gene is TRBV28, the J gene TRBJ2-2, with 7 bases that match TRBD1. The CDR3 spans 17 residues. The germline gives CDR1 MDHEN, CDR2 SYDVKM. The ends lost 2 bases at V and 5 bases at J; junction bases unmatched: 11. The CDR3 loop is CASSLGSGTVTTGELFF. The DNA of the CDR3 is TGTGCCAGCAGTTTAGGCTCCGGGACAGTAACAACCGGGGAGCTGTTTTTT.

V and J are TRBV10-1 and TRBJ2-3; 9 positions agree with TRBD2. V was pared by 3 bases and J by 7 bases, with 5 bases of the junction left unmatched. The V gene's germline CDR1 is WNHNN and CDR2 SYGVQD (reference sequence). The CDR3 consists of 14 residues. The DNA of the CDR3 is TGCGCCAGCAGTGAAGGCGGGAGGGCCAATACGCAGTATTTT. Its protein is CASSEGGRANTQYF.

This clone was counted only a few times. The rearrangement links TRBV7-9 to TRBJ2-7, with 12 bases that match TRBD2. CDR3 length: 18 amino acids. The V segment lost 4 bases and the J segment 2 bases; nucleotides outside the gene matches: 12. Germline V gene sequence: CDR1 SEHNR, CDR2 FQNEAQ (reference sequence). Here the CDR3 reads CASSYGIASGGVAYEQYF. The CDR3 region has the DNA TGTGCCAGCAGCTATGGTATTGCTAGCGGGGGGGTCGCCTACGAGCAGTACTTC.

The rearrangement uses TRBV11-2 and TRBJ2-7, with D unresolved. CDR1 is SGHAT and CDR2 is FQNNGV in the germline V gene. The CDR3 loop spans 12 amino acids. The V end lost 5 bases, the J end lost 3 bases, and 8 bases lay between the germline ends. The CDR3 bases are TGTGCCAGCAGCCCTGCCGGCTACGAGCAGTACTTC. Protein sequence: CASSPAGYEQYF. The whole variable domain, remainder taken from reference TRBV11-2 and TRBJ2-7, is EAGVAQSPRYKIIEKRQSVAFWCNPISGHATLYWYQQILGQGPKLLIQFQNNGVVDDSQLPKDRFSAERLKGVDSTLKIQPAKLEDSAVYLCASSPAGYEQYFGPGTRLTVT.

The chain employs TRBV4-1 and TRBJ2-7; 11 nucleotides agree with TRBD1. The CDR3 contains 16 residues. The trim removed 4 bases at V and 4 bases at J, leaving 9 bases unmatched. Germline CDR1 and CDR2: MGHRA and YSYEKL. CDR3 region: CASSRRIGQGAYEQYF. The CDR3 nucleotides read TGCGCCAGCAGCCGCCGGATAGGACAGGGGGCGTACGAGCAGTACTTC.

This rearrangement joins TRBV28 to TRBJ1-5, with TRBD1 identical over 12 bases. V trimming: 5 bases; J trimming: 6 bases; junction bases outside the gene matches: 11. Germline V gene sequence: CDR1 MDHEN, CDR2 SYDVKM. The CDR3 is 17 amino acids. This CDR3 reads CASSLLAGTGGRQPQHF. CDR3 nucleotide sequence: TGTGCCAGCAGTCTGCTAGCCGGGACAGGGGGCCGTCAGCCCCAGCATTTT.

V usage is TRBV5-3 and J usage is TRBJ2-3, with D maybe TRBD2 (5 bases). TRBV5-3 is sorted into the ORF group, with uncertain function. The CDR3 runs to 13 residues. The V and J ends lost 4 bases and 2 bases respectively, with 8 bases between them. The CDR3 loop reads CARSVRDTDTQYF. The CDR3 coding sequence is TGTGCCAGAAGCGTCCGGGACACAGATACGCAGTATTTT.

The chain uses TRBV30 and TRBJ2-1; D is ambiguous. CDR3 length: 14 residues. Deletions cut 4 bases from V and 2 bases from J, with 12 bases between. Germline V gene lookup returns CDR1 GTSNPN and CDR2 SVGIG (reference sequence). The DNA for the CDR3 is TGTGCCTGGATGGCGGCAGTAGCCTACAATGAGCAGTTCTTC. Amino acids: CAWMAAVAYNEQFF. The full variable domain, completed using reference TRBV30 and TRBJ2-1, is SQTIHQWPATLVQPVGSPLSLECTVEGTSNPNLYWYRQAAGRGLQLLFYSVGIGQISSEVPQNLSASRPQDRQFILSSKKLLLSDSGFYLCAWMAAVAYNEQFFGPGTRLTVL.

The rearrangement joins TRBV5-4 to TRBJ1-2; 9 nucleotides align to TRBD1. The CDR3 extends over 15 amino acids. Germline values: CDR1 SGHNT, CDR2 YYREEE (reference sequence). J gave up 4 bases and V 4 bases, and 8 bases lay outside the gene matches. This CDR3 is CASSLPRDRAYGYTF. The CDR3 bases are TGTGCCAGCAGCCTCCCACGGGACAGGGCCTATGGCTACACCTTC.

Here the CDR3 reads CASNNDRGQPQHF. The CDR3 DNA reads as TGTGCCAGCAACAATGACAGAGGTCAGCCCCAGCATTTT. The chain joins TRBV5-8 to TRBJ1-5; a weak D match, TRBD1 (5 bases). Germline CDR1 and CDR2: SGHTS and YDEGEE. This CDR3 has 13 amino acids. V lost 6 bases to trimming and J lost 6 bases, with 13 bases between them.

The chain links TRBV12-3 or TRBV12-4 to TRBJ2-2; D remains unclear. The V end lost 5 bases, the J end lost 6 bases, and 7 bases lay between the germline ends. The length of the CDR3 is 12 residues. This chain's CDR3 is CASSRYSGELFF. CDR3 bases: TGTGCCAGCAGTCGATACTCCGGGGAGCTGTTTTTT.

The genes are TRBV28 and TRBJ1-6; TRBD1 might be the D (6 bases). Trimming took 4 bases from V and 11 from J, leaving 15 bases between them. This CDR3 is 14 amino acids long. Germline V gene lookup returns CDR1 MDHEN and CDR2 SYDVKM. CDR3 sequence: CASSSIQGIPPLHF. The CDR3 coding sequence is TGTGCCAGCAGTTCCATACAGGGTATCCCACCCCTCCACTTT.

The V gene is TRBV19, the J gene TRBJ2-3; 10 nucleotides align to TRBD2. This CDR3 region has 16 residues. Germline loops: CDR1 LNHDA, CDR2 SQIVND (reference sequence). With 0 bases clipped from V and 4 bases from J, the junction kept 4 bases outside the gene matches. CDR3 DNA sequence: TGTGCCAGTAGTATAGAGCCTAGCGGGGGAGCAGATACGCAGTATTTT. Amino acid sequence: CASSIEPSGGADTQYF.

V is TRBV24-1 and J is TRBJ2-7; 9 nucleotides line up with TRBD1. Germline-derived CDR1 and CDR2 are KGHDR and SFDVKD. Trimming cost V 2 bases and J 2 bases; bases outside gene matches: 6. CDR3 length: 16 residues. For the CDR3, the DNA is TGTGCCACCAGTGATTCTGCCGGGACAGGGACCTACGAGCAGTACTTC. Residues: CATSDSAGTGTYEQYF.

The count of this clone is one. DNA of the CDR3: TGTGCCAGCAAGAGGACAATGGTATTGAACACCATATATTTT. Translated, it gives CASKRTMVLNTIYF. The gene calls are TRBV6-6 and TRBJ1-3; TRBD1 is a possible D gene (5 bases). This CDR3 has 14 amino acids. The V gene's germline CDR1 is MNHNY and CDR2 SVGAGI (reference sequence). V was shortened by 7 bases and J by 7 bases, with 17 bases between the two germline ends.

The CDR3 DNA is TGTGCCTGGACCCCTTCGGGGGATACGCAGTATTTT. Translating gives CAWTPSGDTQYF. The genes are TRBV30 and TRBJ2-3; possibly TRBD2 for D (5 bases). Trimming cost V 4 bases and J 6 bases, with 11 bases left between them. CDR1 and CDR2 (germline): GTSNPN, SVGIG (reference sequence). The CDR3 extends over 12 amino acids. The full variable domain, its missing parts supplied by reference TRBV30 and TRBJ2-3, is SQTIHQWPATLVQPVGSPLSLECTVEGTSNPNLYWYRQAAGRGLQLLFYSVGIGQISSEVPQNLSASRPQDRQFILSSKKLLLSDSGFYLCAWTPSGDTQYFGPGTRLTVL.

V is TRBV19 and J is TRBJ2-3; TRBD1 matches at 10 bases. Losses at the gene ends were 5 bases for V and 1 base for J; bases not matched to a gene: 3. There are 15 residues in the CDR3. The V gene's germline CDR1 is LNHDA and CDR2 SQIVND (reference sequence). The CDR3 nucleotides are TGTGCCAGTAGTCCGGACAGGGGGGGCACAGATACGCAGTATTTT. It codes for CASSPDRGGTDTQYF.

The V call is TRBV9, the J call TRBJ1-3, with no clear D. The length of the CDR3 is 13 residues. Germline-derived CDR1 and CDR2 are SGDLS and YYNGEE. V was trimmed by 0 bases and J by 9 bases, leaving 10 bases between them. Here the CDR3 DNA reads TGTGCCAGCAGCGTAGATGACCGGGGCACCATATATTTT. Its protein is CASSVDDRGTIYF.

The V and J genes are TRBV2 and TRBJ2-7; 9 bases are shared with TRBD1. The CDR3 extends over 13 amino acids. Germline V gene lookup returns CDR1 SNHLY and CDR2 FYNNEI. J gave up 4 bases and V 8 bases, and 6 bases lay outside the gene matches. CDR3 sequence (DNA): TGTGCCAGCTCCGGGACAGGGTATTACGAGCAGTACTTC. Its translation is CASSGTGYYEQYF.

V gene TRBV7-9 combines with J gene TRBJ2-6, with 7 bases that match TRBD1. The CDR3 length is 18 residues. Germline CDR1 and CDR2: SEHNR and FQNEAQ (reference sequence). J gave up 0 bases and V 5 bases, and 10 bases lay outside the gene matches. The CDR3 nucleotides read TGTGCCAGCAGCCCCCGGGACAGAGGGCCCTCTGGGGCCAACGTCCTGACTTTC. Its translation is CASSPRDRGPSGANVLTF. Full variable domain (outside the CDR3, taken from reference TRBV7-9 and TRBJ2-6): DTGVSQNPRHKITKRGQNVTFRCDPISEHNRLYWYRQTLGQGPEFLTYFQNEAQLEKSRLLSDRFSAERPKGSFSTLEIQRTEQGDSAMYLCASSPRDRGPSGANVLTFGAGSRLTVL.

The chain uses TRBV6-5 and TRBJ1-3; D is possibly TRBD1 (5 bases). The germline gives CDR1 MNHEY, CDR2 SVGAGI. Trimming left V 6 bases short and J 0 bases short, with 12 bases between. The CDR3 sequence is 15 residues long. CDR3 sequence: CASSRDSVSGNTIYF. The CDR3 nucleotides read TGTGCCAGCAGCCGCGACAGCGTCTCTGGAAACACCATATATTTT.

The V call is TRBV19, the J call TRBJ1-2; D remains ambiguous. In germline, CDR1 is LNHDA, CDR2 SQIVND (reference sequence). The CDR3 is 13 residues long. Trimming pared 3 bases from V and 1 base from J, leaving 6 bases between. CDR3 nucleotide sequence: TGTGCCAGTAGTATTAAAATTAACTATGGCTACACCTTC. This encodes CASSIKINYGYTF.